The 13 T cell receptor beta chains below come from one sample, sequenced in a study of response to subunit inactivated influenza vaccine. TCRdb re-analysed the RT-PCR reads in MiXCR, keeping a single row per CDR3 protein. The table includes fewer than 800,000 distinct CDR3 sequences, more than 15% detected once. This sample comprised PBMCs from blood, obtained roughly 12 days after vaccination. These receptors came from a man in his fifties who received an inactivated influenza vaccine.

V is TRBV6-2 or TRBV6-3 and J is TRBJ2-3; TRBD1 matches 7 bases. The CDR3 is 21 residues long. Trimming cost V 0 bases and J 3 bases; bases outside gene matches: 21. Per the germline V gene, CDR1 is MNHEY and CDR2 is SVGEGT. The CDR3 bases are TGTGCCAGCAGTTACTCCAACCGAAACAGGGGAATGGGGTTCTCTACAGATACGCAGTATTTT. It specifies CASSYSNRNRGMGFSTDTQYF.

A few counts support this clonotype. The rearrangement joins TRBV29-1 to TRBJ1-2; D gene uncertain. The germline V gene has CDR1 SQVTM and CDR2 ANQGSEA. V was clipped by 4 bases and J by 3 bases, with 18 bases between them. The CDR3 consists of 15 residues. CDR3 nucleotides: TGCAGCGTTGGGCCCAATATCTCCAACCACTATGGCTACACCTTC. It yields the protein CSVGPNISNHYGYTF.

The chain combines TRBV5-1 with TRBJ1-1, with 10 bases aligning to TRBD1. This CDR3 has 14 residues. Germline V gene lookup returns CDR1 SGHRS and CDR2 YFSETQ. Losses at the gene ends were 4 bases for V and 3 bases for J; bases not matched to a gene: 3. CDR3 DNA sequence: TGCGCCAGCAGCCTCGACAGGGGGCACACTGAAGCTTTCTTT. This codes for CASSLDRGHTEAFF.

The chain uses TRBV7-3 and TRBJ2-5; tentatively, D is TRBD1 (5 bases). Trimming cost V 5 bases and J 4 bases, with 17 bases left between them. This CDR3 is 15 amino acids long. Germline CDR1 reads SGHTA; CDR2 reads FQGTGA. CDR3 amino acids: CASSATWTSRETQYF. The CDR3 DNA is TGTGCCAGCAGCGCAACCTGGACATCCCGAGAGACCCAGTACTTC.

This clonotype was counted between two and nine times. J is TRBJ2-2 and V is TRBV2; the D call may be TRBD1 or TRBD2 (5 bases each). The germline gives CDR1 SNHLY, CDR2 FYNNEI. The V and J ends lost 7 bases and 4 bases respectively, with 16 bases between them. The CDR3 has 15 residues. The CDR3 DNA sequence: TGTGCCAGCACCACCGGGACGATCGGCACCGGGGAGCTGTTTTTT. The encoded protein is CASTTGTIGTGELFF. Combining the CDR3 with reference TRBV2 and TRBJ2-2 gives the whole variable domain EPEVTQTPSHQVTQMGQEVILRCVPISNHLYFYWYRQILGQKVEFLVSFYNNEISEKSEIFDDQFSVERPDGSNFTLKIRSTKLEDSAMYFCASTTGTIGTGELFFGEGSRLTVL.

This chain links TRBV7-2 with TRBJ1-1; 7 bases line up with TRBD1. This CDR3 is built from 14 residues. Germline loops: CDR1 SGHTA, CDR2 FQGNSA. V gave up 5 bases and J gave up 6 bases; unmatched junction bases: 9. As DNA, the CDR3 is TGTGCCAGCAGCCTCAGGGGGGCTGACTCTGAAGCTTTCTTT. Protein sequence: CASSLRGADSEAFF. Variable domain in full (rest from reference TRBV7-2 and TRBJ1-1): GAGVSQSPSNKVTEKGKDVELRCDPISGHTALYWYRQSLGQGLEFLIYFQGNSAPDKSGLPSDRFSAERTGGSVSTLTIQRTQQEDSAVYLCASSLRGADSEAFFGQGTRLTVV.

This clonotype occurred a few times. The chain is built from TRBV7-9 and TRBJ2-1, with D hard to call. Per germline, CDR1 SEHNR and CDR2 FQNEAQ (reference sequence). The CDR3 runs to 17 residues. V lost 2 bases to trimming and J lost 0 bases, with 14 bases between them. The DNA of the CDR3 is TGTGCCAGCAGCTTAACCCCCCTGGGGTTCTCCTACAATGAGCAGTTCTTC. Residues: CASSLTPLGFSYNEQFF.

The chain employs TRBV7-9 and TRBJ2-5; 9 nucleotides line up with TRBD2. The CDR3 contains 15 residues. V trimming: 1 base; J trimming: 5 bases; junction bases outside the gene matches: 5. CDR1 SEHNR and CDR2 FQNEAQ come from the germline V gene (reference sequence). The CDR3, as DNA: TGTGCCAGCAGCTTAGAGGCGGGGGGGCCGGAGACCCAGTACTTC. Translating it yields CASSLEAGGPETQYF.

This clonotype occurred a few times. The V call is TRBV29-1, the J call TRBJ2-7; D may be TRBD2 (5 bases). CDR3 size: 16 residues. Germline-derived CDR1 and CDR2 are SQVTM and ANQGSEA. The V end was cut by 1 base, the J end by 2 bases, with 18 bases between. The CDR3 DNA is TGCAGCGTTGAAGTCCTAGCCGAAGATGTCCCCTACGAGCAGTACTTC. The encoded protein is CSVEVLAEDVPYEQYF.

The chain links TRBV7-9 to TRBJ2-6; D is possibly TRBD1 or TRBD2 (5 bases each). Trimming left V 10 bases short and J 0 bases short, with 10 bases between. CDR3 length: 14 amino acids. The germline V gene encodes CDR1 SEHNR and CDR2 FQNEAQ (reference sequence). The CDR3 coding sequence is TGTGCCAACGACGGGGCCTCTGGGGCCAACGTCCTGACTTTC. Its protein is CANDGASGANVLTF.

This clonotype was counted at least ten times. This sequence joins TRBV7-2 and TRBJ2-1; D not resolved. With 1 base removed from V and 0 bases from J, the gap between germline ends came to 13 bases. The CDR3 covers 17 residues. The germline V gene encodes CDR1 SGHTA and CDR2 FQGNSA. CDR3 sequence: CASSLVAGRSSYNEQFF. The CDR3 DNA sequence: TGTGCCAGCAGCTTAGTCGCAGGACGGAGCTCCTACAATGAGCAGTTCTTC.

This clonotype has more than one count but fewer than ten. This chain connects TRBV4-3 to TRBJ2-7; D is undetermined. Germline CDR1 is LGHNA and CDR2 is YSLEER. Trimming took off 0 bases at V and 6 bases at J, with 24 bases between the two ends. The CDR3 contains 18 residues. The CDR3 is CASSQDWSQAAPTFEQYF. DNA for the CDR3: TGCGCCAGCAGCCAAGATTGGAGCCAGGCCGCCCCTACGTTCGAGCAGTACTTC.

This clonotype was picked up a small number of times. The chain has TRBV6-5 and TRBJ2-7; 9 nucleotides line up with TRBD1. Trimming removed 0 bases from V and 3 bases from J; junction bases left unmatched: 3. This CDR3 has 15 amino acids. Germline CDR1 is MNHEY and CDR2 is SVGAGI. CDR3 DNA: TGTGCCAGCAGTTACTCGCCGGACAGGGGCTACGAGCAGTACTTC. This gives the protein CASSYSPDRGYEQYF.